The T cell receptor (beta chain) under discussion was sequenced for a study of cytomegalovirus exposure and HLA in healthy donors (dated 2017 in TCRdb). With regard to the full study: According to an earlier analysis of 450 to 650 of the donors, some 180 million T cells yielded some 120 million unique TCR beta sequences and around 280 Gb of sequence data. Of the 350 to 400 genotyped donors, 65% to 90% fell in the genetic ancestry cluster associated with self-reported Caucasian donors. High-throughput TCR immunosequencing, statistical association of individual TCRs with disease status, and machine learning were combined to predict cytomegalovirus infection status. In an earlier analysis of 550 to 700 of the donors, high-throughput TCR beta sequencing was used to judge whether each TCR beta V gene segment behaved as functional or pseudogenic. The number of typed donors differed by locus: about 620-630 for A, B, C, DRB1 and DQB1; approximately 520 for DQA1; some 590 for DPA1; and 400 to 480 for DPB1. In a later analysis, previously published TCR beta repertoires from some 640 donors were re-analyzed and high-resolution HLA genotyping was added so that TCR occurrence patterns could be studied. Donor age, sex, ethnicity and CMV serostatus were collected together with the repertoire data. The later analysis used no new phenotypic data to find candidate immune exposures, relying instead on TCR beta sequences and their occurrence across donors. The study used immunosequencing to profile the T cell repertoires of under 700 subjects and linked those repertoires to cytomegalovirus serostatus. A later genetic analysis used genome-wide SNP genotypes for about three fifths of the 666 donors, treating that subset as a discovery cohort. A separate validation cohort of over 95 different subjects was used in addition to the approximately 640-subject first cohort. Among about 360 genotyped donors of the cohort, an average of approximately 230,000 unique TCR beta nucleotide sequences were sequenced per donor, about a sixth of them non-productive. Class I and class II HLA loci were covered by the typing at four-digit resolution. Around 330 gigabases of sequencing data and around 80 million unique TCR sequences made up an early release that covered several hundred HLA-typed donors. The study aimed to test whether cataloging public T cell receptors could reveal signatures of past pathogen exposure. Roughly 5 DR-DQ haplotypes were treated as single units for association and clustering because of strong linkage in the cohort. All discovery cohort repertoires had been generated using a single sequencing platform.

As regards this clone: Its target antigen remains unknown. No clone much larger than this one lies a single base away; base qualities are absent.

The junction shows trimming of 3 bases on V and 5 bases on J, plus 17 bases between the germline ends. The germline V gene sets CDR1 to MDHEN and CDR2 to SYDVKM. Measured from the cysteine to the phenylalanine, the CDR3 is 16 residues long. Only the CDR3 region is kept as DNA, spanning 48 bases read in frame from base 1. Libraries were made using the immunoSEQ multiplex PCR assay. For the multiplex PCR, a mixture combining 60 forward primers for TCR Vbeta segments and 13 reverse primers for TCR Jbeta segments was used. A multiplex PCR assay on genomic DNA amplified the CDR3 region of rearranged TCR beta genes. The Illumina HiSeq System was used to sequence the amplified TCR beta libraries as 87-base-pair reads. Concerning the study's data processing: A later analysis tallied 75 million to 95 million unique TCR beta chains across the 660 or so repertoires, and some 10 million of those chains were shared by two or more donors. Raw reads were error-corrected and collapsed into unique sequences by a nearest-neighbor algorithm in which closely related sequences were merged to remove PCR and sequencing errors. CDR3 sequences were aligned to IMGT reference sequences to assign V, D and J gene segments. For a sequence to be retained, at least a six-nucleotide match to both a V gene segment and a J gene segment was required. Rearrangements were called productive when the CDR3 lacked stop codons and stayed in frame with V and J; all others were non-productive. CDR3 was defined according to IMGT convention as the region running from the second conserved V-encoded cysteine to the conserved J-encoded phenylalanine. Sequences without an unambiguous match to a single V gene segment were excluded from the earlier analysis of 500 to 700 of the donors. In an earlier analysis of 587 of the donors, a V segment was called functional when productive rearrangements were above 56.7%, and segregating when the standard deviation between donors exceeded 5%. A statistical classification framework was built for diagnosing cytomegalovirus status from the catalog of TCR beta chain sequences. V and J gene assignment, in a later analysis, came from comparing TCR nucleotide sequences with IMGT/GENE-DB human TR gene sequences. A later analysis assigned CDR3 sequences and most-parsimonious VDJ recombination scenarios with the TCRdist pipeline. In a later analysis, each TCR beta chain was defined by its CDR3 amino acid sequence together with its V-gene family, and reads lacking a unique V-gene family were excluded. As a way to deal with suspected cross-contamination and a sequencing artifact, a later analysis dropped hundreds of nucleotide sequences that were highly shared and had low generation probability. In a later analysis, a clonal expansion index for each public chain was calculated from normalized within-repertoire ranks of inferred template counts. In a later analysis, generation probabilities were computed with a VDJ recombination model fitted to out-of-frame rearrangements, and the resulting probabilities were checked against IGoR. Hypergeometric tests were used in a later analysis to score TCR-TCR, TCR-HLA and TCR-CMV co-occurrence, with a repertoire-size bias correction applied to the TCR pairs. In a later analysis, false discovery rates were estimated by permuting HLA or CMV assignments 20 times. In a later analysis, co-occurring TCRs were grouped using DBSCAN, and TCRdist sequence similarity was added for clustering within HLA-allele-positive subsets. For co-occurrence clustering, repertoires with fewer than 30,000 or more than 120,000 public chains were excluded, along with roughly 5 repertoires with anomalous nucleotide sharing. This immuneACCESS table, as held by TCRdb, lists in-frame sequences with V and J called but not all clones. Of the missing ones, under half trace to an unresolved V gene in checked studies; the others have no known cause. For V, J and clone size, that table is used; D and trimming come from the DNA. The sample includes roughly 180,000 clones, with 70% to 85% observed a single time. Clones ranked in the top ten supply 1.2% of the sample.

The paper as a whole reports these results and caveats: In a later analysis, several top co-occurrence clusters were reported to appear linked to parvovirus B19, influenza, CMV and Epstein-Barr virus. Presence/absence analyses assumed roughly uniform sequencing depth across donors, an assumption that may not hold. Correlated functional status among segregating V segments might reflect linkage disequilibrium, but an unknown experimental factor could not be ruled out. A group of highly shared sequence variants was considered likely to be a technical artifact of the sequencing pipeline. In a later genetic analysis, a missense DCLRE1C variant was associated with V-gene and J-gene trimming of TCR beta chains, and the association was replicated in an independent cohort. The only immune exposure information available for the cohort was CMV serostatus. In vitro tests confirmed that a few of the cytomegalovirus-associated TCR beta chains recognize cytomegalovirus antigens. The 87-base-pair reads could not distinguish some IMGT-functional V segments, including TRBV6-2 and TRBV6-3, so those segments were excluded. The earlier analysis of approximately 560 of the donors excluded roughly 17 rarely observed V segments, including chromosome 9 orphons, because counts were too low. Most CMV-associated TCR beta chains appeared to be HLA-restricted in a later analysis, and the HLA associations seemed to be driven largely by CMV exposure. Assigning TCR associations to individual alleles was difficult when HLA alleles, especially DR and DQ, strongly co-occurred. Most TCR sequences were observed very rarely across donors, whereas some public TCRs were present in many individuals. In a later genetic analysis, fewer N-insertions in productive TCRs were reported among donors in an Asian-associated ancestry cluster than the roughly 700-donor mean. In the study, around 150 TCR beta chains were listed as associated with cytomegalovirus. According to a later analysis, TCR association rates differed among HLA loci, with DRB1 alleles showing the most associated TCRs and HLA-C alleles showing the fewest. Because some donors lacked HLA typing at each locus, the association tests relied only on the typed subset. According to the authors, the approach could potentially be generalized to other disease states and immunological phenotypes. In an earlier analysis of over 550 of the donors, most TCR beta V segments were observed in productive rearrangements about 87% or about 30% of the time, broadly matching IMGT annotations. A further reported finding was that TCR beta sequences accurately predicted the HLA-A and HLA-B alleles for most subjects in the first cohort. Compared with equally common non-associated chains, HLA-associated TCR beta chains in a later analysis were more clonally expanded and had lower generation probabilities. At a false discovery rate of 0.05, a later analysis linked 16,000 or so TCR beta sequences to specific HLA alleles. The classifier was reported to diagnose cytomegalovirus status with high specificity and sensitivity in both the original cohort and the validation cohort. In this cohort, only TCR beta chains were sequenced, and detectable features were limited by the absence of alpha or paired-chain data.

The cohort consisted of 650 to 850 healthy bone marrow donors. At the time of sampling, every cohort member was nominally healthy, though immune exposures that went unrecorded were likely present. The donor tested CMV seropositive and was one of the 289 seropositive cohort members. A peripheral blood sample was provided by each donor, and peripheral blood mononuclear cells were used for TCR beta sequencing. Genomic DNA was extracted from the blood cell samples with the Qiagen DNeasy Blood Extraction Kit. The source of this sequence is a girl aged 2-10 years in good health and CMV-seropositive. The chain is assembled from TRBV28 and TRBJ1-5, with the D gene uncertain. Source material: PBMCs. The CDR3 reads CASSFPHYQIHQPQHF. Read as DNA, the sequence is TGTGCCAGCAGTTTCCCACATTACCAGATCCATCAGCCCCAGCATTTT. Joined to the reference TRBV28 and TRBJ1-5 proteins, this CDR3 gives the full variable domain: DVKVTQSSRYLVKRTGEKVFLECVQDMDHENMFWYRQDPGLGLRLIYFSYDVKMKEKGDIPEGYSVSREKKERFSLILESASTNQTSMYLCASSFPHYQIHQPQHFGDGTRLSIL.